Following are 28 T cell receptor beta chains from one sample sequenced in a study of T-cell reconstitution after alpha-beta-depleted transplantation in children. Preparation of the TCRbeta library was carried out with unique molecular identifiers. A single record per CDR3 protein comes from TCRdb applying MiXCR to the PCR reads. The sample gives approximately 630,000 distinct CDR3 sequences, around 13% of which show up once; roughly 0.77% is in the top ten. Sequencing was performed on PBMCs, taken before TCRalphabeta/CD19-depleted stem cell transplant. Every receptor here comes from a girl aged 2 to 9 with congenital amegakaryocytic thrombocytopenia, due to receive a stem cell transplant.

This clonotype has at least ten counts. The V gene is TRBV20-1, the J gene TRBJ2-5, with 10 nucleotides matching TRBD1. This CDR3 region has 13 residues. The V gene end was trimmed by 6 bases and the J gene end by 5 bases; junction bases not matched to a gene: 6. CDR1 DFQATT and CDR2 SNEGSKA come from the germline V gene (reference sequence). The CDR3 here is CSAIDRGRETQYF. CDR3 DNA: TGCAGTGCGATTGACAGGGGGCGGGAGACCCAGTACTTC.

This clonotype has at least ten counts. The rearrangement links TRBV5-1 to TRBJ2-1; 11 nucleotides line up with TRBD2. The CDR3 contains 15 residues. V was pared by 8 bases and J by 5 bases, with 9 bases of the junction left unmatched. Germline loops: CDR1 SGHRS, CDR2 YFSETQ. CDR3 sequence reads: CASHTGTSGNNEQFF. CDR3 bases: TGCGCCAGTCACACCGGGACTAGCGGAAACAATGAGCAGTTCTTC.

This clonotype has ten or more counts. The chain joins TRBV20-1 to TRBJ2-3; D is ambiguous. The CDR3 runs to 14 residues. Germline V gene data show CDR1 as DFQATT and CDR2 as SNEGSKA (reference sequence). Trimming removed 1 base at V and 0 bases at J, with 8 bases between. In nucleotides, the CDR3 is TGCAGTGCTAGAGGGGGATGGAGCACAGATACGCAGTATTTT. It specifies CSARGGWSTDTQYF.

This chain joins TRBV5-1 and TRBJ1-6, with no clear D. CDR1 and CDR2 (germline): SGHRS, YFSETQ. This CDR3 contains 16 residues. The V and J ends lost 0 bases and 0 bases respectively, with 7 bases between them. The CDR3 nucleotides read TGCGCCAGCAGCTTGGCCCCGAGCTCCTATAATTCACCCCTCCACTTT. This encodes CASSLAPSSYNSPLHF.

Notes on this clonotype: This may be a read error: a much more frequent sequence differs by one nucleotide. This chain links TRBV5-1 with TRBJ2-1; 8 nucleotides line up with TRBD2. Germline assignment: CDR1 SGHRS and CDR2 YFSETQ. The CDR3 runs 17 residues. The CDR3 DNA follows: TGCGCCAACAGCCTCCTGACTAGCGCGATTCAGGGCGATGAGCAGTTCTTC. Amino acid sequence: CANSLLTSAIQGDEQFF.

This clonotype was counted at least ten times. The chain recombines TRBV29-1 with TRBJ2-3; no clear D. The V gene's germline CDR1 is SQVTM and CDR2 ANQGSEA. Trimming cost V 5 bases and J 3 bases, with 9 bases left between them. The CDR3 is made up of 12 amino acids. CDR3 bases: TGCAGCGTTTACCCTTCAACAGATACGCAGTATTTT. It specifies CSVYPSTDTQYF.

This clonotype was counted many times. The chain is built from TRBV5-1 and TRBJ2-1; 12 nucleotides agree with TRBD2. The germline V gene encodes CDR1 SGHRS and CDR2 YFSETQ. Unmatched junction bases numbered 9, after V lost 0 bases and J lost 8 bases. The CDR3 covers 17 residues. The CDR3 sequence is CASSLAGASGRVHEQFF. CDR3 nucleotides: TGCGCCAGCAGCTTGGCCGGCGCTAGCGGGAGGGTACATGAGCAGTTCTTC.

This clonotype was recorded at least ten times. This chain joins TRBV27 and TRBJ2-1; D assignment may be TRBD1 or TRBD2 (6 bases each). V was pared by 6 bases and J by 6 bases, with 12 bases between. CDR3 length: 13 residues. The germline V gene encodes CDR1 MNHEY and CDR2 SMNVEV (reference sequence). The CDR3 DNA reads TGTGCCAGCAGAATACAGGGACTCAATGAGCAGTTCTTC. It is translated as CASRIQGLNEQFF.

This clonotype has at least ten counts. The rearrangement links TRBV28 to TRBJ2-7; D ambiguous. Between the trimmed V and J ends, which lost 6 bases and 4 bases, there was a span of 16 bases. The CDR3 spans 14 residues. CDR1 is MDHEN and CDR2 is SYDVKM in the germline V gene. CDR3 region: CASSSPIDKYEQYF. DNA for the CDR3: TGTGCCAGCAGCTCGCCGATCGACAAGTACGAGCAGTACTTC.

The genes are TRBV28 and TRBJ1-5; possible D gene TRBD1, 5 bases. The CDR3 has 15 amino acids. Per the germline V gene, CDR1 is MDHEN and CDR2 is SYDVKM. The V end lost 3 bases, the J end lost 1 base, and 10 bases lay between the germline ends. The CDR3 is CASSLSWGSNQPQHF. CDR3 bases: TGTGCCAGCAGTTTGAGCTGGGGGAGCAATCAGCCCCAGCATTTT.

This clonotype was observed a handful of times. The rearrangement joins TRBV5-1 to TRBJ2-1; D perhaps matches TRBD1 (6 bases). V was trimmed by 3 bases and J by 8 bases, leaving 18 bases between them. The germline V gene has CDR1 SGHRS and CDR2 YFSETQ. The CDR3 covers 15 residues. As DNA, the CDR3 is TGCGCCAGCAGCTGGGGGACCAGGGGTGCTCATGAGCAGTTCTTC. This encodes CASSWGTRGAHEQFF.

This clonotype was seen ten or more times. This chain connects TRBV5-1 to TRBJ2-5, with D hard to call. Trimming stripped 0 bases from V and 6 bases from J, with 12 bases between. Germline loops: CDR1 SGHRS, CDR2 YFSETQ. The CDR3 contains 14 residues. The CDR3 sequence is CASSLVVGQQTQYF. The CDR3 DNA reads TGCGCCAGCAGCTTGGTAGTTGGGCAACAGACCCAGTACTTC.

The chain has TRBV5-1 and TRBJ2-3; TRBD2 agrees at 10 bases. CDR3 length: 17 residues. Per germline, CDR1 SGHRS and CDR2 YFSETQ. With V trimmed by 2 bases and J by 2 bases, 8 bases remained unmatched. The CDR3, as DNA: TGCGCCAGCAGCTTAGGAACTAGCGGGGACCCCACAGATACGCAGTATTTT. Translating gives CASSLGTSGDPTDTQYF.

This clonotype was seen more than once but under ten times. V is TRBV13 and J is TRBJ2-1; 9 nucleotides line up with TRBD1. The germline V gene encodes CDR1 PRHDT and CDR2 FYEKMQ (reference sequence). Losses at the gene ends were 3 bases for V and 5 bases for J; bases not matched to a gene: 2. The CDR3 is made up of 14 amino acids. Here the CDR3 reads CASSLDRGHNEQFF. CDR3 bases: TGTGCCAGCAGCTTGGACAGGGGCCACAATGAGCAGTTCTTC.

The chain employs TRBV5-1 and TRBJ2-3; 7 positions agree with TRBD1. CDR1 SGHRS and CDR2 YFSETQ come from the germline V gene. The CDR3 spans 17 residues. V shed 4 bases, J shed 6 bases, and the junction held 17 bases outside the gene matches. In DNA, the CDR3 is TGCGCCAGCAGCCCCCGGACACAACGACAGGGTGCGGATACGCAGTATTTT. This encodes CASSPRTQRQGADTQYF.

With regard to this clonotype: Just one base apart from a much larger clone, this may be a read error. V is TRBV10-3 and J is TRBJ2-7; unclear D gene. CDR3 length: 15 residues. Germline loops: CDR1 ENHRY, CDR2 SYGVKD. V gave up 4 bases and J gave up 7 bases, with 20 bases separating them. CDR3: CAISVLTESLREQYF. The CDR3 DNA reads TGTGCCATCAGTGTCTTGACGGAAAGTCTTCGGGAGCAGTACTTC.

This clonotype was detected a few times. The chain combines TRBV5-1 with TRBJ1-2, with D perhaps TRBD1 (5 bases). The CDR3 length is 17 residues. Trimming shortened V by 1 base and J by 2 bases, and 18 bases separated the two germline ends. The germline V gene has CDR1 SGHRS and CDR2 YFSETQ. In DNA form, the CDR3 reads TGCGCCAGCAGCTTGACATTTGGGGGGAGACTGAACTATGGCTACACCTTC. Its protein is CASSLTFGGRLNYGYTF.

The sample holds a few counts of this clonotype. This chain uses TRBV4-2 with TRBJ2-5; D gene ambiguous. The CDR3 is made up of 10 amino acids. Trimming removed 8 bases from V and 5 bases from J, with 6 bases in between. Germline CDR1 and CDR2: LGHNA and YNFKEQ. CDR3 residues: CASGMETQYF. CDR3 coding DNA: TGTGCCAGCGGTATGGAGACCCAGTACTTC.

This clonotype has a handful of counts. The rearrangement joins TRBV27 to TRBJ2-3; D is ambiguous. Germline CDR1 and CDR2: MNHEY and SMNVEV (reference sequence). With 6 bases removed from V and 1 base from J, the gap between germline ends came to 5 bases. The CDR3 runs 12 residues. CDR3 nucleotides: TGTGCCAGCAGGACACGCACAGATACGCAGTATTTT. It yields the protein CASRTRTDTQYF.

The chain carries TRBV28 and TRBJ1-6; the D is unclear. This CDR3 is 16 amino acids long. CDR1 and CDR2 from the germline V gene are MDHEN and SYDVKM. V shed 3 bases and J shed 0 bases, with 9 bases lying between them. The CDR3 nucleotides are TGTGCCAGCAGTTTTGTTGGGAGCTCCTATAATTCACCCCTCCACTTT. This translates into CASSFVGSSYNSPLHF.

This clonotype was picked up many times. V and J are TRBV29-1 and TRBJ2-7; 8 bases align to TRBD2. The CDR3 sequence is 12 residues long. Looked up from germline, CDR1 is SQVTM and CDR2 is ANQGSEA. The trim removed 7 bases at V and 2 bases at J, leaving 4 bases unmatched. DNA for the CDR3: TGCAGCGCCGGGACTAGTACCTACGAGCAGTACTTC. This translates into CSAGTSTYEQYF.

The table lists this clonotype with many counts. J is TRBJ2-1 and V is TRBV20-1; 11 positions match TRBD2. Germline lookup yields CDR1 DFQATT and CDR2 SNEGSKA (reference sequence). CDR3 length: 21 residues. The trim removed 3 bases at V and 0 bases at J, leaving 19 bases unmatched. The CDR3 region is CSASPTVTGTSGFASYNEQFF. DNA for the CDR3: TGCAGTGCTAGCCCCACCGTAACCGGGACTAGCGGATTCGCCTCCTACAATGAGCAGTTCTTC.

This clonotype was recorded at least ten times. The chain joins TRBV7-6 to TRBJ2-3, with D maybe TRBD2 (6 bases). The CDR3 is 16 residues long. Trimming cost V 6 bases and J 0 bases, with 16 bases left between them. Germline CDR1 SGHVS, CDR2 FNYEAQ. The CDR3 reads CASSLQLALSTDTQYF. For the CDR3, the DNA is TGTGCCAGCAGTTTGCAACTAGCCCTTAGCACAGATACGCAGTATTTT.

The J gene is TRBJ1-2, the V gene TRBV5-5; D may be TRBD1 (5 bases). This CDR3 has 14 amino acids. Germline V gene sequence: CDR1 SGHKS, CDR2 YYEKEE (reference sequence). Trimming shortened V by 5 bases and J by 5 bases, and 16 bases separated the two germline ends. The chain's CDR3 is CASRGPGGTYGYTF. CDR3 nucleotides: TGTGCCAGCAGGGGCCCGGGGGGGACTTATGGCTACACCTTC.

This chain uses TRBV20-1 with TRBJ2-1; 14 bases line up with TRBD2. In germline, CDR1 is DFQATT, CDR2 SNEGSKA (reference sequence). V shed 3 bases, J shed 9 bases, and the junction held 10 bases outside the gene matches. The length of the CDR3 is 16 residues. This chain's CDR3 is CSARVSEGLAGVEQFF. DNA for the CDR3: TGCAGTGCTAGGGTCTCGGAGGGACTAGCGGGAGTTGAGCAGTTCTTC.

Many counts were recorded for this clonotype. The chain uses TRBV5-5 and TRBJ2-5, with no clear D. This CDR3 is 14 amino acids long. With 0 bases removed from V and 1 base from J, the gap between germline ends came to 7 bases. The germline gives CDR1 SGHKS, CDR2 YYEKEE (reference sequence). The CDR3 bases are TGTGCCAGCAGCTTGGTTATTCGCCAAGAGACCCAGTACTTC. As protein: CASSLVIRQETQYF.

This clonotype was picked up many times. The chain has TRBV29-1 and TRBJ1-1; no firm D call. Germline V CDR1 and CDR2: SQVTM, ANQGSEA. Trimming took 7 bases from V and 11 from J, leaving 14 bases between them. The CDR3 is made up of 10 amino acids. For the CDR3, the DNA is TGCAGCGGCTTATCCACAGAGGCTTTCTTT. Its translation is CSGLSTEAFF.

This clonotype was counted ten times or more. The V gene is TRBV21-1, the J gene TRBJ2-3; the table calls TRBD1, which could not be checked here. TRBV21-1 is given as a pseudogene. CDR3 length: 16 residues. Here the CDR3 reads CASSKRRGPTTDTQYF. In DNA form, the CDR3 reads TGTGCCAGCAGCAAACGGCGGGGACCGACCACAGATACGCAGTATTTT.